Shown below are 27 T cell receptor beta chains from a single sample sequenced in a study of cytomegalovirus exposure and HLA in healthy donors. Primers for the PCR totalled 60 Vbeta and 13 Jbeta. TCRdb's table, derived via immunoSEQ multiplex PCR, lists solely in-frame clones and lacks some. The sample data list around 35,000 clones. The specimen was PBMCs. These receptor sequences come from a woman aged 40 to 55 in good health and CMV-seropositive.

DNA for the CDR3: TGTGCCAGTAGTATAGATCACAAACGGAACACTGAAGCTTTCTTT. It encodes CASSIDHKRNTEAFF. The chain combines TRBV19 with TRBJ1-1; the D is unclear. The germline V gene has CDR1 LNHDA and CDR2 SQIVND (reference sequence). Trimming removed 0 bases at V and 1 base at J, with 9 bases between. This CDR3 is built from 15 residues. Using reference TRBV19 and TRBJ1-1 for the parts outside the CDR3, the full variable domain is DGGITQSPKYLFRKEGQNVTLSCEQNLNHDAMYWYRQDPGQGLRLIYYSQIVNDFQKGDIAEGYSVSREKKESFPLTVTSAQKNPTAFYLCASSIDHKRNTEAFFGQGTRLTVV.

The CDR3 is CASSIVGQGSYEQYF. The CDR3, as DNA: TGTGCCAGTAGTATAGTGGGACAGGGATCCTACGAGCAGTACTTC. J is TRBJ2-7 and V is TRBV19; the match to TRBD1 covers 9 bases. V lost 1 base and J lost 1; bases outside the gene matches: 2. The CDR3 is made up of 15 amino acids. Per germline, CDR1 LNHDA and CDR2 SQIVND (reference sequence).

V usage is TRBV7-9 and J usage is TRBJ2-3, with TRBD2 identical over 8 bases. From germline, CDR1 is SEHNR and CDR2 FQNEAQ (reference sequence). The J segment lost 1 base and the V segment lost 7 bases, leaving 4 bases of the junction unmatched. This CDR3 is built from 14 residues. CDR3 DNA sequence: TGTGCCAGCATGCTAGCGGGTGGCACAGATACGCAGTATTTT. This encodes CASMLAGGTDTQYF. Based on the CDR3 plus reference TRBV7-9 and TRBJ2-3, the full variable domain is DTGVSQNPRHKITKRGQNVTFRCDPISEHNRLYWYRQTLGQGPEFLTYFQNEAQLEKSRLLSDRFSAERPKGSFSTLEIQRTEQGDSAMYLCASMLAGGTDTQYFGPGTRLTVL.

The chain recombines TRBV7-3 with TRBJ1-1; TRBD1 aligns across 7 bases. This CDR3 spans 14 amino acids. J gave up 11 bases and V 6 bases, and 15 bases lay outside the gene matches. CDR1 and CDR2 (germline): SGHTA, FQGTGA. The CDR3 DNA reads TGTGCCAGCAGTTCGATTCCGGGACAGTCGGTCGCTTTCTTT. It specifies CASSSIPGQSVAFF. Full variable domain (remainder filled in from reference TRBV7-3 and TRBJ1-1): GAGVSQTPSNKVTEKGKYVELRCDPISGHTALYWYRQSLGQGPEFLIYFQGTGAADDSGLPNDRFFAVRPEGSVSTLKIQRTERGDSAVYLCASSSIPGQSVAFFGQGTRLTVV.

This sequence joins TRBV20-1 and TRBJ2-7, with D maybe TRBD1 (5 bases). Trimming shortened V by 3 bases and J by 4 bases, and 7 bases separated the two germline ends. CDR1 is DFQATT and CDR2 is SNEGSKA in the germline V gene (reference sequence). This CDR3 is built from 11 residues. CDR3 sequence: CSARQGYEQYF. The CDR3 DNA sequence: TGCAGTGCTAGGCAGGGTTACGAGCAGTACTTC.

V gene TRBV6-1 combines with J gene TRBJ2-1, with 8 bases matching TRBD2. Germline lookup yields CDR1 MNHNS and CDR2 SASEGT. V lost 1 base, J lost 11 bases, and 10 bases stayed unmatched. This CDR3 is built from 15 residues. The chain's CDR3 is CASSEGSWTSTQQFF. As DNA, the CDR3 is TGTGCCAGCAGTGAAGGCTCCTGGACTAGCACCCAGCAGTTCTTC.

The rearrangement uses TRBV19 and TRBJ2-3, with a weak D call TRBD2 (6 bases). CDR1 and CDR2 from the germline V gene are LNHDA and SQIVND (reference sequence). The length of the CDR3 is 15 residues. Trimming pared 4 bases from V and 2 bases from J, leaving 13 bases between. The CDR3 bases are TGTGCCAGTAGTACGACTAGAACAGTCACAGATACGCAGTATTTT. Translation gives CASSTTRTVTDTQYF.

This chain links TRBV5-1 with TRBJ1-1, with TRBD1 as a possible D gene (6 bases). The ends were cut back, 2 bases at V and 1 base at J, with 9 bases in the middle. The CDR3 contains 14 residues. The germline gives CDR1 SGHRS, CDR2 YFSETQ. The chain's CDR3 is CASSFGQTNTEAFF. Written as DNA, the CDR3 is TGCGCCAGCAGCTTCGGACAGACGAACACTGAAGCTTTCTTT.

The chain is built from TRBV11-3 and TRBJ2-1; D remains ambiguous. V lost 5 bases and J lost 7, with 12 bases in between. The CDR3 is 13 residues long. CDR1 is SGHNT, CDR2 YENEEA, per germline. CDR3 coding DNA: TGTGCCAGCAGCCAAGACTGGTTGAATGAGCAGTTCTTC. Translation gives CASSQDWLNEQFF.

J is TRBJ1-2 and V is TRBV29-1; 10 positions match TRBD1. Germline CDR1 SQVTM, CDR2 ANQGSEA. This CDR3 comprises 15 residues. Trimming at V came to 0 bases and at J to 8 bases, leaving 9 bases not matched to a gene. The CDR3 sequence: CSVEDPDRGGRGYTF. The CDR3 bases are TGCAGCGTTGAAGATCCGGACAGGGGGGGGAGAGGCTACACCTTC.

The rearrangement joins TRBV11-3 to TRBJ2-7; TRBD2 matches at 8 bases. This CDR3 comprises 14 residues. Germline V gives CDR1 SGHNT, CDR2 YENEEA. J gave up 3 bases and V 5 bases, and 6 bases lay outside the gene matches. Here the CDR3 reads CASSPGLGVYEQYF. The CDR3, as DNA: TGTGCCAGCAGCCCGGGACTAGGGGTCTACGAGCAGTACTTC. The full variable domain, in which reference TRBV11-3 and TRBJ2-7 provide the parts outside the CDR3, is EAGVVQSPRYKIIEKKQPVAFWCNPISGHNTLYWYLQNLGQGPELLIRYENEEAVDDSQLPKDRFSAERLKGVDSTLKIQPAELGDSAVYLCASSPGLGVYEQYFGPGTRLTVT.

The rearrangement links TRBV10-2 to TRBJ2-3, with D unresolved. V gave up 10 bases and J gave up 0 bases, with 8 bases separating them. The CDR3 length is 12 residues. In germline, CDR1 is WSHSY, CDR2 SAAADI. CDR3 loop: CATLTSTDTQYF. CDR3 sequence (DNA): TGCGCCACTTTGACTAGCACAGATACGCAGTATTTT.

The chain carries TRBV10-1 and TRBJ2-1; TRBD2 aligns across 7 bases. Germline V gene data show CDR1 as WNHNN and CDR2 as SYGVQD (reference sequence). CDR3 size: 14 residues. V gave up 4 bases and J gave up 2 bases; unmatched junction bases: 2. The CDR3 DNA is TGCGCCAGCAGTGCTGCGGGAGCCTACAATGAGCAGTTCTTC. Translated, it gives CASSAAGAYNEQFF.

CDR3 in DNA: TGTGCCAGCAGCTTAACGGCCGACAGTTACAATGAGCAGTTCTTC. Protein sequence: CASSLTADSYNEQFF. The V call is TRBV7-6, the J call TRBJ2-1, with TRBD1 as a possible D gene (5 bases). Germline loops: CDR1 SGHVS, CDR2 FNYEAQ. CDR3 length: 15 residues. V gave up 2 bases and J gave up 4 bases, with 12 bases separating them.

The rearrangement links TRBV29-1 to TRBJ2-1; the D gene is possibly TRBD1 (6 bases). The ends were cut back, 6 bases at V and 8 bases at J, with 14 bases in the middle. Germline values: CDR1 SQVTM, CDR2 ANQGSEA. This CDR3 has 12 residues. The CDR3: CSVHFGGHEQFF. As DNA, the CDR3 is TGCAGCGTCCACTTTGGGGGCCATGAGCAGTTCTTC.

About this clone: One junction end does not reproduce the germline sequence, and a read error may be involved. Other DNA variants within this sample encode the same CDR3. The chain joins TRBV9 to TRBJ2-5; 9 positions agree with TRBD2. Germline loops: CDR1 SGDLS, CDR2 YYNGEE. The CDR3 runs 15 residues. The CDR3 bases are TGCGCCAGCAGCGCAACCGGGACTAGCAAAGAGACCCAGTACTTC. Protein: CASSATGTSKETQYF.

The CDR3 DNA reads as TGCGCCAGCAGTCAACTGGACAGGGGGCGGGAATATGGCTACACCTTC. It encodes CASSQLDRGREYGYTF. V and J are TRBV23-1 and TRBJ1-2; 11 bases are a match to TRBD1. TRBV23-1 is classed as an ORF, of uncertain function. With 2 bases clipped from V and 5 bases from J, the junction kept 7 bases outside the gene matches. The CDR3 covers 16 residues.

The J gene is TRBJ1-2, the V gene TRBV15; 7 nucleotides line up with TRBD1. The V and J ends lost 0 bases and 8 bases, in that order; junction bases with no gene match: 6. CDR1 is LNHNV, CDR2 YYDKDF, per germline (reference sequence). The CDR3 has 14 amino acids. CDR3 nucleotide sequence: TGTGCCACCAGCAGAGATCAAGGGGGCTGGGGCTACACCTTC. Protein product: CATSRDQGGWGYTF.

V and J are TRBV18 and TRBJ2-7; D unclear. CDR3 length: 11 residues. From germline, CDR1 is KGHSH and CDR2 LQKENI. V was trimmed by 3 bases and J by 3 bases, leaving 3 bases between them. CDR3 sequence (DNA): TGTGCCAGCTCACCCGGCTACGAGCAGTACTTC. This codes for CASSPGYEQYF.

The chain combines TRBV30 with TRBJ2-1; 10 bases are shared with TRBD2. The CDR3 is 18 residues long. From germline, CDR1 is GTSNPN and CDR2 SVGIG (reference sequence). V lost 2 bases, J lost 4 bases, and 14 bases stayed unmatched. The CDR3 loop is CAWSRLAGDISGYNEQFF. CDR3 DNA: TGTGCCTGGAGTCGGCTAGCGGGGGATATATCAGGGTACAATGAGCAGTTCTTC.

The chain carries TRBV28 and TRBJ1-2; 10 bases are shared with TRBD1. Germline CDR1 MDHEN, CDR2 SYDVKM. The V and J ends lost 8 bases and 7 bases, in that order; junction bases with no gene match: 7. The CDR3 sequence is 13 residues long. CDR3 protein: CASRRQGAFGYTF. The CDR3, as DNA: TGTGCCAGCCGCCGACAGGGGGCCTTTGGCTACACCTTC.

On this clone itself: The same CDR3 can be traced to other DNA sequences in this sample. The chain joins TRBV15 to TRBJ1-1; no reliable D call. Trimming cost V 0 bases and J 5 bases, with 10 bases left between them. The CDR3 runs 14 residues. Germline V lookup: CDR1 LNHNV, CDR2 YYDKDF (reference sequence). The CDR3 coding sequence is TGTGCCACCAGCAGAGATTTTGCGGGAACTGAAGCTTTCTTT. This sequence encodes CATSRDFAGTEAFF.

The rearrangement joins TRBV28 to TRBJ2-7, with 9 positions matching TRBD1. The CDR3 length is 16 residues. V lost 6 bases, J lost 2 bases, and 11 bases stayed unmatched. Germline CDR1 is MDHEN and CDR2 is SYDVKM. The CDR3 DNA is TGTGCCAGCAGCCCAAACCCGGACAGGGGAACCTACGAGCAGTACTTC. Amino acids: CASSPNPDRGTYEQYF.

The CDR3 region has the DNA TGTGCCAGCAGCCCTGGGGGGGGAGGCACAGATACGCAGTATTTT. Translating gives CASSPGGGGTDTQYF. J is TRBJ2-3 and V is TRBV6-5; 7 nucleotides match TRBD2. The CDR3 is made up of 15 amino acids. V shed 6 bases and J 1 base; nucleotides not matched to a gene: 7. Germline CDR1 reads MNHEY; CDR2 reads SVGAGI.

The DNA of the CDR3 is TGTGCCAGCTCCCGCCGCGCGACAGGGGGCGACTATGGCTACACCTTC. Amino acid sequence: CASSRRATGGDYGYTF. The chain couples TRBV7-2 to TRBJ1-2, with TRBD1 identical over 10 bases. The ends lost 8 bases at V and 3 bases at J; junction bases unmatched: 12. CDR1 SGHTA and CDR2 FQGNSA come from the germline V gene. CDR3 length: 16 amino acids.

The V gene is TRBV30, the J gene TRBJ1-2, with TRBD1 identical over 10 bases. The germline gives CDR1 GTSNPN, CDR2 SVGIG (reference sequence). The CDR3 covers 12 residues. With V trimmed by 7 bases and J by 2 bases, 1 base remained unmatched. The CDR3 is CASGQGNYGYTF. The CDR3 nucleotides read TGTGCCTCGGGACAGGGGAACTATGGCTACACCTTC.

The chain has TRBV7-2 and TRBJ2-7, with 8 bases identical to TRBD1. This CDR3 has 14 residues. The germline V gene has CDR1 SGHTA and CDR2 FQGNSA. V lost 3 bases to trimming and J lost 5 bases; unmatched junction nucleotides: 6. The DNA for the CDR3 is TGTGCCAGCAGCTTGAGGACAGGGCCCAACGAGCAGTACTTC. This encodes CASSLRTGPNEQYF.